The T cell receptor (beta chain) described here comes from a study of T cells in Graves' hyperthyroidism and ophthalmopathy. Germline CDR1 reads KGHDR; CDR2 reads SFDVKD. The V end lost 5 bases, the J end lost 3 bases, and 19 bases lay between the germline ends. The CDR3 runs to 17 residues. In its sample, this clonotype was seen many times. The TCR beta CDR3 regions underwent amplification using RNA transcripts as the source. First-round RT-PCR with HTBI primers amplified the TCR CDR3 region. TCRdb redid the calling of the multiplex PCR reads with MiXCR, one entry per CDR3 protein. The repertoire holds about 600,000 distinct CDR3 sequences, with approximately 15% as singletons. Disease lasting under 3 months, a NOSPECS grade of at least 4, and a Clinical Activity Score of at least 3 were features of the ophthalmopathy patients. Uncontrolled infection, other autoimmune disease, pregnancy or lactation excluded patients.

This clonotype originated in a woman between 40 and 50 years old with Graves' ophthalmopathy. The rearrangement links TRBV24-1 to TRBJ2-1; a possible D gene is TRBD2 (6 bases). Sequenced input: blood. The CDR3 loop reads CATSGTGGLADYNEQFF. Here the CDR3 DNA reads TGTGCCACCAGTGGCACTGGAGGGCTAGCTGACTACAATGAGCAGTTCTTC.